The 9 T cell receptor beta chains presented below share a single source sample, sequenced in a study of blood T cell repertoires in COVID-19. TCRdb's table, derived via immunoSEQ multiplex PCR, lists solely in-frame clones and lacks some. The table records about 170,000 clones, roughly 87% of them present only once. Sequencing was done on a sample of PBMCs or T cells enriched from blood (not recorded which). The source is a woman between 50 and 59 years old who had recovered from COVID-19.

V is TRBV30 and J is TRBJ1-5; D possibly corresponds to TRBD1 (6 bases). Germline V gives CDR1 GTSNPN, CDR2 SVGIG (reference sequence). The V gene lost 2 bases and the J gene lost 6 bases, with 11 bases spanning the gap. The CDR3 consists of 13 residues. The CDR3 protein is CAWSQGITQPQHF. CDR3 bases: TGTGCCTGGAGTCAGGGGATCACTCAGCCCCAGCATTTT. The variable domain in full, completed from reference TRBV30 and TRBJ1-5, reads SQTIHQWPATLVQPVGSPLSLECTVEGTSNPNLYWYRQAAGRGLQLLFYSVGIGQISSEVPQNLSASRPQDRQFILSSKKLLLSDSGFYLCAWSQGITQPQHFGDGTRLSIL.

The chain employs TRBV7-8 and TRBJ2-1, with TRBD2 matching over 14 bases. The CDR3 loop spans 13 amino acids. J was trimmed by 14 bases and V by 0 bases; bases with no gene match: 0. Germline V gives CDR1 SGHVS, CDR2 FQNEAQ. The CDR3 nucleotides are TGTGCCAGCAGCTTAGCGACTAGCGGGAGGGAGTTCTTC. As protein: CASSLATSGREFF.

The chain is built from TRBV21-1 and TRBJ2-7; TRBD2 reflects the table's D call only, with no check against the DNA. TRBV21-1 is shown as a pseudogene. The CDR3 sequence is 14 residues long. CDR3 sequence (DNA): TGTGCCAGCAGCAAAGTAGGGACTCCCTACGAGCAGTACTTC. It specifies CASSKVGTPYEQYF.

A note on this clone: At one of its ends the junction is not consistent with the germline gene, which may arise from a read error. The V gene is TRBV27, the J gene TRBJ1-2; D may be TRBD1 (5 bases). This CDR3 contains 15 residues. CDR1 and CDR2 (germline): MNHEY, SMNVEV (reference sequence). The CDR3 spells CASSLTEGRPYAYTF. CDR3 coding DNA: TGTGCCAGCAGTTTGACAGAAGGGCGCCCCTATGCCTACACCTTC.

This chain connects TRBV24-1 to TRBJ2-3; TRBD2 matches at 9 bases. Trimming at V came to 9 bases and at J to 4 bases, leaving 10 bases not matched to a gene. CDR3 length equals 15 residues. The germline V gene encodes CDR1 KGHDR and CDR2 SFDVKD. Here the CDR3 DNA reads TGTGCCACCCAACCAAGCGGGAGGTGGGCAGATACGCAGTATTTT. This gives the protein CATQPSGRWADTQYF.

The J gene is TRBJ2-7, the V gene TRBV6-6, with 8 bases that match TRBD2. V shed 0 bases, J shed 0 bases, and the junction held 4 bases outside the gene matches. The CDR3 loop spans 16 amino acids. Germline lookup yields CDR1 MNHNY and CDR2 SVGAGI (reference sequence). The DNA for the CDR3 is TGTGCCAGCAGTTACTCGCCGGCGGGAGGCTCCTACGAGCAGTACTTC. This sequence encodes CASSYSPAGGSYEQYF.

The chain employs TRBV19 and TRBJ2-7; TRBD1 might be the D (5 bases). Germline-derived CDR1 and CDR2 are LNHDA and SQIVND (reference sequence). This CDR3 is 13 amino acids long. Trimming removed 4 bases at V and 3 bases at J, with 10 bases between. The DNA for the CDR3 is TGTGCCAGTAGTAACAGGATCAACTACGAGCAGTACTTC. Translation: CASSNRINYEQYF.

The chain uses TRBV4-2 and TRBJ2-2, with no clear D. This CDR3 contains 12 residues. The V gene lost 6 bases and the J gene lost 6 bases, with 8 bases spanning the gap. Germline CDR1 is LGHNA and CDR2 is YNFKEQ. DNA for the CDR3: TGTGCCAGCAGTTACAGCCCCGGGGAGCTGTTTTTT. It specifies CASSYSPGELFF.

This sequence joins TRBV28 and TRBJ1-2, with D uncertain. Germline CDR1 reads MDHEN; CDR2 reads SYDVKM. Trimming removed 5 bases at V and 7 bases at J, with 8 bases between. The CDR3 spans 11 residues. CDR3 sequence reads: CASSQVRGYTF. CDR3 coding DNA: TGTGCCAGCAGTCAGGTGCGTGGCTACACCTTC.